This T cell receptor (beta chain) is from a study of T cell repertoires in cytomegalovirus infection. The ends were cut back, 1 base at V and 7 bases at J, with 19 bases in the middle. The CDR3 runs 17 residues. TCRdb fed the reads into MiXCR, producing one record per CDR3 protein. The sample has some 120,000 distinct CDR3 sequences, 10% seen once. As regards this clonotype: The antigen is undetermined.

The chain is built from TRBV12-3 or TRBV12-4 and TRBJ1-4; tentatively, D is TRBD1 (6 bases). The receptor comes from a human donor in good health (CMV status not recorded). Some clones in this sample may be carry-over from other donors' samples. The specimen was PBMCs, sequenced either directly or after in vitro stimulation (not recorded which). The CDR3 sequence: CASSLGERGKGSEKLFF. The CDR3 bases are TGTGCCAGCAGTTTAGGGGAAAGGGGGAAAGGATCTGAAAAACTGTTTTTT.